This T cell receptor beta chain is drawn from a study of cytomegalovirus exposure and HLA in healthy donors. Study outcomes and limitations: Reports indicated that the classifier achieved high specificity and sensitivity in diagnosing cytomegalovirus status.

In the case of this clone: Its antigen is unknown.

60 Vbeta and 13 Jbeta primers were used in PCR. Sequencing was performed with immunoSEQ multiplex PCR; in TCRdb, only in-frame clones are kept and a portion is missing. The sample comprises 200,000 to 250,000 clones, approximately 82% of which are singletons, and 0.63% rests with the top ten. Germline assignment: CDR1 KGHSH and CDR2 LQKENI. The junction had 3 bases not matched to a gene; V was cut back by 1 base and J by 2 bases. The CDR3 runs to 15 residues. The rearrangement links TRBV18 to TRBJ2-7, with 9 bases matching TRBD1. Sequencing was performed on PBMCs. The sequence was collected from a young man in good health and CMV-seronegative. The CDR3 sequence is CASSPRGTGPYEQYF. The CDR3 nucleotides are TGTGCCAGCTCACCACGGGGGACAGGGCCCTACGAGCAGTACTTC.